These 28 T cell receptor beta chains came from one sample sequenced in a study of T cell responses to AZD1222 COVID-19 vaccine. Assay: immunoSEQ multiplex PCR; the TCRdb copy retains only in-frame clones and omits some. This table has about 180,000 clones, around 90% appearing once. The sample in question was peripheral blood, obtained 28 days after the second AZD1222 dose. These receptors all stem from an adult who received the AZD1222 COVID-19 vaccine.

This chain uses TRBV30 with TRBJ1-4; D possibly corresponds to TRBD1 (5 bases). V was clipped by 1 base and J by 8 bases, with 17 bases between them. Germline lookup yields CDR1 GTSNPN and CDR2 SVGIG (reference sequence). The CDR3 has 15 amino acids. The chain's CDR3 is CAWSEGQGITEKLFF. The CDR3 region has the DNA TGTGCCTGGAGTGAGGGCCAGGGCATTACAGAAAAACTGTTTTTT.

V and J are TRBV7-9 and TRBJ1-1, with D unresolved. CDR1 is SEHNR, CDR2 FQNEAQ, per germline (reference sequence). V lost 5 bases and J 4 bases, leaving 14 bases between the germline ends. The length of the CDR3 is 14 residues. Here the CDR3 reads CASSAGLGGTEAFF. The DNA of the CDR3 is TGTGCCAGCAGCGCTGGGTTAGGCGGCACTGAAGCTTTCTTT.

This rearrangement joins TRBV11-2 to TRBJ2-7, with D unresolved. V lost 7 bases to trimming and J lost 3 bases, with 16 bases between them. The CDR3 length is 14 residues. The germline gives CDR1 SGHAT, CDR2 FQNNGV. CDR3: CASTDTSGFYEQYF. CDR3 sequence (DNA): TGTGCCAGCACCGACACTTCCGGCTTCTACGAGCAGTACTTC.

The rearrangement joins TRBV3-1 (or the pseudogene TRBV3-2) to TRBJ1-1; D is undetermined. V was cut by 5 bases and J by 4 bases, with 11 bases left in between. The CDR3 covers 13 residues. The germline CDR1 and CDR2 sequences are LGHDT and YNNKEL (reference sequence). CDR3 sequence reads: CASSDRDGTEAFF. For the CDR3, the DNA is TGTGCCAGCAGCGACCGGGATGGCACTGAAGCTTTCTTT.

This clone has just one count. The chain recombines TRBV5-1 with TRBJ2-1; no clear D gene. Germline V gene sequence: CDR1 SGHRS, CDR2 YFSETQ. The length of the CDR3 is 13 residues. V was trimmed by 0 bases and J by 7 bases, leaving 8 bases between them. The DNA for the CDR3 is TGCGCCAGCAGCTTGGCCGGTGGAAATGAGCAGTTCTTC. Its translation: CASSLAGGNEQFF. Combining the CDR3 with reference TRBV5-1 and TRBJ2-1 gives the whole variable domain KAGVTQTPRYLIKTRGQQVTLSCSPISGHRSVSWYQQTPGQGLQFLFEYFSETQRNKGNFPGRFSGRQFSNSRSEMNVSTLELGDSALYLCASSLAGGNEQFFGPGTRLTVL.

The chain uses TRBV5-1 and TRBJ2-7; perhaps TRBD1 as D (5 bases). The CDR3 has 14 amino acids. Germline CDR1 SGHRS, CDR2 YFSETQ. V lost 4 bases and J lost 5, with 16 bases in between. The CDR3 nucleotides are TGCGCCAGCAGCCCAGGGCAGGGTTCCCACGAGCAGTACTTC. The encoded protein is CASSPGQGSHEQYF.

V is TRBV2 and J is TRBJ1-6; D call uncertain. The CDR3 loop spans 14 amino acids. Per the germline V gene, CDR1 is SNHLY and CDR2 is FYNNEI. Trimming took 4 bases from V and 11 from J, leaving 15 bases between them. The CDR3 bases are TGTGCCAGCAGTGCCTCCGATGGGTTCCCACCCCTCCACTTT. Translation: CASSASDGFPPLHF.

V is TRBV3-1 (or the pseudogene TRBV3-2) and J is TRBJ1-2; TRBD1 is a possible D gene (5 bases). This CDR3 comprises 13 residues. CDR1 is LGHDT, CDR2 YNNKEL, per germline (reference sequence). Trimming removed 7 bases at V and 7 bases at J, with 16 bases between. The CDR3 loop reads CASMGQGNFGYTF. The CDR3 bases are TGTGCCAGCATGGGCCAGGGTAATTTTGGCTACACCTTC.

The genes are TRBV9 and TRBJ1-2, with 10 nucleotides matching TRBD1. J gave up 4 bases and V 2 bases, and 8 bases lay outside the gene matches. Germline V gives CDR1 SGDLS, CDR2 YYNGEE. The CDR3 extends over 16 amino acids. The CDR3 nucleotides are TGTGCCAGCAGCGTCGCCGGGGGACAGGGGAGCTATGGCTACACCTTC. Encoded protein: CASSVAGGQGSYGYTF.

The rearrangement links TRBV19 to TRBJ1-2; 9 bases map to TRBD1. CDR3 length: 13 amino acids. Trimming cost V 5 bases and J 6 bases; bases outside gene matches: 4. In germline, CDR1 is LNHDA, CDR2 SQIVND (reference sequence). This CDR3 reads CASSGGTGHGYTF. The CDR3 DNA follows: TGTGCCAGTAGTGGCGGGACAGGGCATGGCTACACCTTC. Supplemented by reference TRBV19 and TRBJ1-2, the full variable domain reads DGGITQSPKYLFRKEGQNVTLSCEQNLNHDAMYWYRQDPGQGLRLIYYSQIVNDFQKGDIAEGYSVSREKKESFPLTVTSAQKNPTAFYLCASSGGTGHGYTFGSGTRLTVV.

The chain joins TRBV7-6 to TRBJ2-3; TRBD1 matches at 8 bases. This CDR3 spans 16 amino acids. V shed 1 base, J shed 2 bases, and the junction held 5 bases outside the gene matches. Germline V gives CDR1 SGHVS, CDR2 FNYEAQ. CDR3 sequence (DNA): TGTGCCAGCAGCTTAGAGGCCAGGGGGCACACAGATACGCAGTATTTT. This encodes CASSLEARGHTDTQYF. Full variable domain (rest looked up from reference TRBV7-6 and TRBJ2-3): GAGVSQSPRYKVTKRGQDVALRCDPISGHVSLYWYRQALGQGPEFLTYFNYEAQQDKSGLPNDRFSAERPEGSISTLTIQRTEQRDSAMYRCASSLEARGHTDTQYFGPGTRLTVL.

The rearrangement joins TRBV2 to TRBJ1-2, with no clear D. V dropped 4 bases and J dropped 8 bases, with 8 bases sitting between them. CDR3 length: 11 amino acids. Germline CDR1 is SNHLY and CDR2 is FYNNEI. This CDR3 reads CASSVRLGYTF. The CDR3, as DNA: TGTGCCAGCAGTGTCCGGCTAGGCTACACCTTC.

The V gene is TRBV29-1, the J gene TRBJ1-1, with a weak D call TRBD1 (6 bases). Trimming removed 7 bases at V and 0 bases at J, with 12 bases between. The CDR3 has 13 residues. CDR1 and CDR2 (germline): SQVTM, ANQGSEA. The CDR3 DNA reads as TGCAGCGCTAGGACAGTCATGAACACTGAAGCTTTCTTT. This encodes CSARTVMNTEAFF. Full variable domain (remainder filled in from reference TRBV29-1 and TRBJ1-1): SAVISQKPSRDICQRGTSLTIQCQVDSQVTMMFWYRQQPGQSLTLIATANQGSEATYESGFVIDKFPISRPNLTFSTLTVSNMSPEDSSIYLCSARTVMNTEAFFGQGTRLTVV.

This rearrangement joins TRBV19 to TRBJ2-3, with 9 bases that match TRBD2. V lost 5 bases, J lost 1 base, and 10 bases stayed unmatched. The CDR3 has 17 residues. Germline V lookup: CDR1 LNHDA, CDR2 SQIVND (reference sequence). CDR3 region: CASSYSGGRARTDTQYF. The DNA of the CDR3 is TGTGCCAGTAGTTATAGCGGGGGCCGCGCCCGCACAGATACGCAGTATTTT.

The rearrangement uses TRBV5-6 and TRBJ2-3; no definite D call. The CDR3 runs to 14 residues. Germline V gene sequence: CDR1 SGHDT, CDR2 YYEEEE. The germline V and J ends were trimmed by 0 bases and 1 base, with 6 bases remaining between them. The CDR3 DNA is TGTGCCAGCAGCTTGGGGATCGGCACAGATACGCAGTATTTT. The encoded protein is CASSLGIGTDTQYF.

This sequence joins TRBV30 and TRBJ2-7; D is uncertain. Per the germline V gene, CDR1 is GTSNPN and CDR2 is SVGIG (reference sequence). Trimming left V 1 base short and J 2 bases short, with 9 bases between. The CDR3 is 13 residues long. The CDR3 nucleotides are TGTGCCTGGAGTGGTGCTGCCACCTACGAGCAGTACTTC. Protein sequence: CAWSGAATYEQYF.

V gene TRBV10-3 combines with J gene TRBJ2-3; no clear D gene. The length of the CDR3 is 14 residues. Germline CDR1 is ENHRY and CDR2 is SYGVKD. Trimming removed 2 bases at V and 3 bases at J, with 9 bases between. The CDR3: CAISEVGETDTQYF. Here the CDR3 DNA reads TGTGCCATCAGTGAGGTCGGAGAGACAGATACGCAGTATTTT.

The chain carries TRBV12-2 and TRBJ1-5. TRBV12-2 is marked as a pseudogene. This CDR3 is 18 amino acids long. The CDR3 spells CASRLGTTHPGDNQPQHF. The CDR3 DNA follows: TGTGCAAGTCGCTTAGGGACTACCCACCCTGGGGACAATCAGCCCCAGCATTTT.

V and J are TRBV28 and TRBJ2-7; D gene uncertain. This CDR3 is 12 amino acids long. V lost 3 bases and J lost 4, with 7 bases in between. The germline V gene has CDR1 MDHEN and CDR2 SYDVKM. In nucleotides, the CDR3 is TGTGCCAGCAGTTTGACCCCTTACGAGCAGTACTTC. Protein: CASSLTPYEQYF.

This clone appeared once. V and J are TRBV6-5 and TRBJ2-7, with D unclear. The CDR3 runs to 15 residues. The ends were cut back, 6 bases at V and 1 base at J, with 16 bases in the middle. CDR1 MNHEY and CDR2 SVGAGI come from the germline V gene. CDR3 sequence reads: CASRKESHPSYEQYF. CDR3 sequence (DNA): TGTGCCAGCAGGAAGGAGTCCCACCCATCCTACGAGCAGTACTTC.

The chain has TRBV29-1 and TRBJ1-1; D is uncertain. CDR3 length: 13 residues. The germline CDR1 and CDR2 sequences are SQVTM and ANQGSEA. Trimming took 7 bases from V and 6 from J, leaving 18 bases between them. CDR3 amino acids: CSGQGTGVPEAFF. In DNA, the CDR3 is TGCAGCGGTCAAGGCACCGGGGTGCCTGAAGCTTTCTTT.

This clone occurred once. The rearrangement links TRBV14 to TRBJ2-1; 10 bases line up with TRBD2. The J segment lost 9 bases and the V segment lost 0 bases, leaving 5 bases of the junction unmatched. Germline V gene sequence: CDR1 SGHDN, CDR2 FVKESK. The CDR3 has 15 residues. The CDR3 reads CASSQDMGLAIEQFF. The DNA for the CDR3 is TGTGCCAGCAGCCAAGATATGGGACTAGCGATTGAGCAGTTCTTC.

CDR3 in DNA: TGTGCCTGGCTACAGGGGTATAATTCACCCCTCCACTTT. Protein: CAWLQGYNSPLHF. The chain combines TRBV30 with TRBJ1-6; 7 bases align to TRBD1. V was pared by 5 bases and J by 4 bases, with 2 bases of the junction left unmatched. Germline V gene lookup returns CDR1 GTSNPN and CDR2 SVGIG (reference sequence). CDR3 length: 13 amino acids. The whole variable domain, filled in from reference TRBV30 and TRBJ1-6, reads SQTIHQWPATLVQPVGSPLSLECTVEGTSNPNLYWYRQAAGRGLQLLFYSVGIGQISSEVPQNLSASRPQDRQFILSSKKLLLSDSGFYLCAWLQGYNSPLHFGNGTRLTVT.

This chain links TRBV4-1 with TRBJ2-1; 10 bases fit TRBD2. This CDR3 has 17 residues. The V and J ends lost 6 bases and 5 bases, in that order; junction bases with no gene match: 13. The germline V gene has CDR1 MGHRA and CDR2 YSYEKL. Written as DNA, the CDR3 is TGCGCCAGCAGTCGTATAGCGGGGGGCAGCCCCGACAATGAGCAGTTCTTC. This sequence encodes CASSRIAGGSPDNEQFF.

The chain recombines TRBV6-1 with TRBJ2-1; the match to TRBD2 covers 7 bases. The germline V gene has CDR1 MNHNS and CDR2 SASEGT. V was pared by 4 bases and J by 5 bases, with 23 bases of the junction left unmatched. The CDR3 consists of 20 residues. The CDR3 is CASSVTGTGGFRLSDNEQFF. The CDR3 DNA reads TGTGCCAGCAGTGTGACTGGGACCGGGGGGTTTAGGTTATCGGACAATGAGCAGTTCTTC.

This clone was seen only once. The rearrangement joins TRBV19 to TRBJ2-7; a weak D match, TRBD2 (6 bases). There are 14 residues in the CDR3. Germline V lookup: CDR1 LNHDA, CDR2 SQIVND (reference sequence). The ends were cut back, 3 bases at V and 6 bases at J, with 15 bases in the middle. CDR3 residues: CASSISGGEIEQYF. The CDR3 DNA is TGTGCCAGTAGTATTTCCGGGGGTGAGATCGAGCAGTACTTC.

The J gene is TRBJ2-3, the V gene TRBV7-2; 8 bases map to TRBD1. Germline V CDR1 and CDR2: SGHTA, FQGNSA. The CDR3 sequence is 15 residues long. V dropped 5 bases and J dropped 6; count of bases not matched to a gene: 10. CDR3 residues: CASSLNLQGADTQYF. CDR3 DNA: TGTGCCAGCAGCCTCAACCTTCAGGGGGCGGATACGCAGTATTTT.

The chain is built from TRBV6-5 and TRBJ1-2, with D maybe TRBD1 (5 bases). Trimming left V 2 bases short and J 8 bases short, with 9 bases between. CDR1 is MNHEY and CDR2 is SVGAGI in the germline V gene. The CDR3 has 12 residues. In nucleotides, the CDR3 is TGTGCCAGCAGTTACGGGCGGGGCGGCTACACCTTC. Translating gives CASSYGRGGYTF.